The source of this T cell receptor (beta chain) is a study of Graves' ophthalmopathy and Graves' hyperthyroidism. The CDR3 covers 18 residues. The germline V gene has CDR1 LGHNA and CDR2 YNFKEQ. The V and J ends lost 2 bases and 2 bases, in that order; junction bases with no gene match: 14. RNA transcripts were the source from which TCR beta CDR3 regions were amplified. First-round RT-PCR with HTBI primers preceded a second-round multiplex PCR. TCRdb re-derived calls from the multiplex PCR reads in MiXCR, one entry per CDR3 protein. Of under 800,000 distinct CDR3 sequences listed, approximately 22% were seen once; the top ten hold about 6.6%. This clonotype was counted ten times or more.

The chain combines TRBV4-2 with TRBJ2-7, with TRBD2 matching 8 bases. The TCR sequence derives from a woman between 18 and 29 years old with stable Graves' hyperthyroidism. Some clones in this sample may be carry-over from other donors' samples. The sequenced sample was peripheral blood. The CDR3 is CASSQSLPPGLGAYEQYF. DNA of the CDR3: TGTGCCAGCAGCCAAAGCCTACCCCCGGGACTAGGAGCCTACGAGCAGTACTTC.